A single sample is the source of the 10 T cell receptor beta chains below, sequenced in a study of blood T cell repertoires in COVID-19. The repertoire was sequenced with immunoSEQ multiplex PCR; TCRdb's copy has only in-frame clones and lacks some. The sample carries 70,000 to 80,000 clones, approximately 85% recorded once. The sequenced material came from peripheral blood. Every receptor here comes from a woman aged 80 or over with active or convalescent COVID-19.

This clone has just a few counts. The gene calls are TRBV2 and TRBJ2-7; 9 bases are a match to TRBD1. The CDR3 runs 14 residues. V was pared by 6 bases and J by 6 bases, with 9 bases of the junction left unmatched. Germline CDR1 SNHLY, CDR2 FYNNEI. The DNA for the CDR3 is TGTGCCAGCAGCTACGGGACAGGGTCGGTCGAGCAGTACTTC. Its protein product is CASSYGTGSVEQYF. The full variable domain, rest sourced from reference TRBV2 and TRBJ2-7, is EPEVTQTPSHQVTQMGQEVILRCVPISNHLYFYWYRQILGQKVEFLVSFYNNEISEKSEIFDDQFSVERPDGSNFTLKIRSTKLEDSAMYFCASSYGTGSVEQYFGPGTRLTVT.

This chain connects TRBV21-1 to TRBJ1-5. TRBV21-1 is designated a pseudogene. The CDR3 has 14 residues. The CDR3 DNA is TGTGCCAGCAGCCCGGCGGGTGGCGATCAGCCCCAGCATTTT. It specifies CASSPAGGDQPQHF.

The CDR3 spells CASSRRHTGAASGNTIYF. CDR3 nucleotides: TGTGCCAGCAGTAGGAGACACACAGGGGCCGCATCTGGAAACACCATATATTTT. The V call is TRBV2, the J call TRBJ1-3; 7 bases are a match to TRBD1. Germline assignment: CDR1 SNHLY and CDR2 FYNNEI. J lost 1 base, V lost 5 bases, and 14 bases had no gene match. This CDR3 comprises 18 residues. The whole variable domain, filled in from reference TRBV2 and TRBJ1-3, reads EPEVTQTPSHQVTQMGQEVILRCVPISNHLYFYWYRQILGQKVEFLVSFYNNEISEKSEIFDDQFSVERPDGSNFTLKIRSTKLEDSAMYFCASSRRHTGAASGNTIYFGEGSWLTVV.

The V and J genes are TRBV10-3 and TRBJ2-4, with D hard to call. Looked up from germline, CDR1 is ENHRY and CDR2 is SYGVKD. The CDR3 spans 14 residues. V lost 6 bases, J lost 3 bases, and 12 bases lay in between. The CDR3 DNA sequence: TGTGCCATCAGCGAAGTTGGGCACAAAAACATTCAGTACTTC. This sequence encodes CAISEVGHKNIQYF.

V and J are TRBV18 and TRBJ2-5, with TRBD1 as a possible D gene (6 bases). The germline gives CDR1 KGHSH, CDR2 LQKENI. V was trimmed by 2 bases and J by 4 bases, leaving 17 bases between them. The CDR3 length is 16 residues. The CDR3 DNA reads as TGTGCCAGCTCACCATTTTCGGGGCAGGGGCCAGAGACCCAGTACTTC. Encoded protein: CASSPFSGQGPETQYF.

This sequence joins TRBV18 and TRBJ2-5; TRBD2 might be the D (6 bases). Germline V lookup: CDR1 KGHSH, CDR2 LQKENI. CDR3 size: 13 residues. V dropped 8 bases and J dropped 4 bases, with 14 bases sitting between them. CDR3 protein: CASQGGSRETQYF. The CDR3 DNA reads as TGTGCCAGCCAAGGAGGGAGCCGAGAGACCCAGTACTTC.

CDR3 nucleotides: TGTGCCAGCAGGGGACAAGCCAGGGGGGAGCTGTTTTTT. Translation: CASRGQARGELFF. The chain joins TRBV2 to TRBJ2-2, with TRBD1 as a possible D gene (6 bases). Looked up from germline, CDR1 is SNHLY and CDR2 is FYNNEI. The V and J ends lost 6 bases and 8 bases respectively, with 13 bases between them. The CDR3 runs 13 residues.

V usage is TRBV27 and J usage is TRBJ2-2, with a tentative D call TRBD2 (5 bases). V was shortened by 2 bases and J by 5 bases, with 18 bases between the two germline ends. Germline CDR1 reads MNHEY; CDR2 reads SMNVEV (reference sequence). CDR3 length equals 17 residues. The CDR3: CASSLLAGSLGTGELFF. For the CDR3, the DNA is TGTGCCAGCAGTTTACTAGCCGGATCCCTGGGGACCGGGGAGCTGTTTTTT.

The V call is TRBV7-9, the J call TRBJ1-1, with 10 bases matching TRBD1. CDR1 is SEHNR and CDR2 is FQNEAQ in the germline V gene (reference sequence). Trimming took 5 bases from V and 4 from J; bases not matched to a gene: 4. The CDR3 extends over 14 amino acids. The CDR3 protein is CASSRRTGGTEAFF. The DNA of the CDR3 is TGTGCCAGCAGCCGACGGACAGGGGGCACTGAAGCTTTCTTT.

The genes are TRBV5-8 and TRBJ1-5; 10 nucleotides match TRBD1. V was pared by 2 bases and J by 6 bases, with 5 bases of the junction left unmatched. Germline V gives CDR1 SGHTS, CDR2 YDEGEE. The CDR3 covers 15 residues. The CDR3 DNA is TGTGCCAGCAGCTTAGAGGGACAGGGGCTTCAGCCCCAGCATTTT. Encoded protein: CASSLEGQGLQPQHF.